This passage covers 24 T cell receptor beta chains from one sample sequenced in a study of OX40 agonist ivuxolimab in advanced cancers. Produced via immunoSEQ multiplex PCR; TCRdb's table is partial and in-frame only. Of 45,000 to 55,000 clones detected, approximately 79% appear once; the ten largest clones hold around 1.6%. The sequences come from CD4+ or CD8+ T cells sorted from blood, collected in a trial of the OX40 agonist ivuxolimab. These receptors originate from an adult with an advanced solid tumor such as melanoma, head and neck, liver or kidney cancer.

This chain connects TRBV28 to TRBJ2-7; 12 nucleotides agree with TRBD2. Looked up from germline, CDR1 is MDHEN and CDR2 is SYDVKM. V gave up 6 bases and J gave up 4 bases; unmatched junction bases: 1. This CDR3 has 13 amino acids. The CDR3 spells CASRLAGGYEQYF. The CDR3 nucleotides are TGTGCCAGCAGACTAGCGGGAGGATACGAGCAGTACTTC.

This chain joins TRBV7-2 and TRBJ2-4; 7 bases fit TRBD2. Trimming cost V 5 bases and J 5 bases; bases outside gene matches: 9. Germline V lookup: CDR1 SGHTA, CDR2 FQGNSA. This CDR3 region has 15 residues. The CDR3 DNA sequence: TGTGCCAGCAGCCCCTACGCCCGGGGGGAAAACATTCAGTACTTC. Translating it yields CASSPYARGENIQYF.

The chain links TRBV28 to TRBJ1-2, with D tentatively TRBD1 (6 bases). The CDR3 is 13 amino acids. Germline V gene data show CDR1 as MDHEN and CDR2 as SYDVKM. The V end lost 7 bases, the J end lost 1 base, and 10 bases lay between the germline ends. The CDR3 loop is CASTSDSNYGYTF. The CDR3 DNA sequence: TGTGCCAGCACCTCGGACAGTAACTATGGCTACACCTTC.

The CDR3 bases are TGCGCCAGCAGCCCACCTACTAGCGCGAGCTCCTACGAGCAGTACTTC. It encodes CASSPPTSASSYEQYF. This rearrangement joins TRBV4-1 to TRBJ2-7, with TRBD2 matching 7 bases. Germline V gene data show CDR1 as MGHRA and CDR2 as YSYEKL. This CDR3 is 16 amino acids long. The junction had 9 bases not matched to a gene; V was cut back by 4 bases and J by 0 bases.

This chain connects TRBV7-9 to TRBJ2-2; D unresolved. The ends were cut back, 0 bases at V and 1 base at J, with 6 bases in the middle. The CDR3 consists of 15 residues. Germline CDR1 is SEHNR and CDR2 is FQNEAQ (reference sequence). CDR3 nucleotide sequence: TGTGCCAGCAGCTTAGCGGGCCGGAACACCGGGGAGCTGTTTTTT. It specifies CASSLAGRNTGELFF.

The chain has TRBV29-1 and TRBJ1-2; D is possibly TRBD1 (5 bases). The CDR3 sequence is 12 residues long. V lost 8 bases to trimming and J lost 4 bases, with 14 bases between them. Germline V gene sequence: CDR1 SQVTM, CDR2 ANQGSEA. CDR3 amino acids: CSIRLGGYGYTF. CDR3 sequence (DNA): TGCAGCATCCGCTTGGGGGGCTATGGCTACACCTTC.

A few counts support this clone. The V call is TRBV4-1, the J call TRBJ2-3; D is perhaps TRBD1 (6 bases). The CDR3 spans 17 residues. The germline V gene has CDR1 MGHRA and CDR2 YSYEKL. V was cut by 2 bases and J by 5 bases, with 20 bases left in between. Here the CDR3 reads CASSQLFLTGRRDTQYF. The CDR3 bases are TGCGCCAGCAGCCAACTTTTTCTAACAGGGCGGAGAGATACGCAGTATTTT.

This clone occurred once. The CDR3 spells CASSLTGTLYEQYF. CDR3 nucleotides: TGTGCCAGCAGCCTAACAGGGACTCTCTACGAGCAGTACTTC. The genes are TRBV7-9 and TRBJ2-7, with D perhaps given as TRBD1 or TRBD2 (6 bases each). Germline CDR1 and CDR2: SEHNR and FQNEAQ (reference sequence). This CDR3 contains 14 residues. Trimming stripped 5 bases from V and 3 bases from J, with 14 bases between.

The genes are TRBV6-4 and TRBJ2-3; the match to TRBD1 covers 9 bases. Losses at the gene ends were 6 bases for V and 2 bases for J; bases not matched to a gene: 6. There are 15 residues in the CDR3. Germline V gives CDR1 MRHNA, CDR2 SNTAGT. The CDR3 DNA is TGTGCCAGCAGCGACAGGGGGGCTAACACAGATACGCAGTATTTT. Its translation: CASSDRGANTDTQYF.

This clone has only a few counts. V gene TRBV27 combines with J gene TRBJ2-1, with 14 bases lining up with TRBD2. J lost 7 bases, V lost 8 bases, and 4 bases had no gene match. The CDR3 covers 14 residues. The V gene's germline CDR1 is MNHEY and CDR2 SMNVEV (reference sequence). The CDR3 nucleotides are TGTGCCAGCCGCGGGACTAGCGGGAGAAATGAGCAGTTCTTC. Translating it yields CASRGTSGRNEQFF.

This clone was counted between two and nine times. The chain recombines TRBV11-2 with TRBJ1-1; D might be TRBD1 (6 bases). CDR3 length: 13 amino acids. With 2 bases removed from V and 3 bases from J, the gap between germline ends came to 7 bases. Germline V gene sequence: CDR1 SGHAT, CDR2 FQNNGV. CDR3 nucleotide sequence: TGTGCCAGCAGCTTACGGACAGACACTGAAGCTTTCTTT. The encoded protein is CASSLRTDTEAFF.

The CDR3 protein is CASSSGSASGGYTF. CDR3 DNA: TGTGCCAGCAGCTCGGGCAGCGCGTCGGGGGGCTACACCTTC. The chain joins TRBV27 to TRBJ1-2, with D unclear. The germline gives CDR1 MNHEY, CDR2 SMNVEV (reference sequence). The CDR3 has 14 residues. The V and J ends lost 6 bases and 8 bases respectively, with 19 bases between them.

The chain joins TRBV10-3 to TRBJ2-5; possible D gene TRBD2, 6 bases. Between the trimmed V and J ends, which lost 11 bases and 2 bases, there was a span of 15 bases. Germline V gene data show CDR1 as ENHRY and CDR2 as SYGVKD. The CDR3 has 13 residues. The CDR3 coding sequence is TGTGCCCTGTGGGAGGTCTTACAAGAGACCCAGTACTTC. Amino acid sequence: CALWEVLQETQYF.

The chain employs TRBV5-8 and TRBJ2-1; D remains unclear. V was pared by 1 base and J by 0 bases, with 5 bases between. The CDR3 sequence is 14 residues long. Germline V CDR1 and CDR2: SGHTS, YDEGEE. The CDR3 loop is CASSLLNSYNEQFF. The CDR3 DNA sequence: TGTGCCAGCAGCTTGCTCAACTCCTACAATGAGCAGTTCTTC.

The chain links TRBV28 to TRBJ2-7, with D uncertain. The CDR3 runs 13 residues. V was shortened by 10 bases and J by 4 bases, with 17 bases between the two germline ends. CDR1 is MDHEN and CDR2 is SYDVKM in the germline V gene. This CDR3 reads CATSTASRYEQYF. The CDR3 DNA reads TGTGCCACTTCGACGGCCTCGAGGTACGAGCAGTACTTC.

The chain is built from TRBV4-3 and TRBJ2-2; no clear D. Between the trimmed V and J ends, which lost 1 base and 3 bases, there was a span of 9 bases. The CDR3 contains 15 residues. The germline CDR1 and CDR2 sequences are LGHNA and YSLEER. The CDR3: CASSQAPGDTGELFF. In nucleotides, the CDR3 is TGCGCCAGCAGCCAAGCGCCAGGTGACACCGGGGAGCTGTTTTTT.

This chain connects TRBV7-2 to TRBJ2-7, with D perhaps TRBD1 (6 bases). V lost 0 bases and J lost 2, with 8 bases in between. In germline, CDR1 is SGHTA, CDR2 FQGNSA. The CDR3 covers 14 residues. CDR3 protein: CASSLAQGPYEQYF. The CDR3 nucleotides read TGTGCCAGCAGCTTAGCCCAGGGGCCCTACGAGCAGTACTTC.

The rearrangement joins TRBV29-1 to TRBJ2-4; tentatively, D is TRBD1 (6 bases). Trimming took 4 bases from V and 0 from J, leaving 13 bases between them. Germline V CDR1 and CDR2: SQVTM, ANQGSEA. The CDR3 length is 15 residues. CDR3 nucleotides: TGCAGCGTTGGGGGGCAGGGAAAAGCCAAAAACATTCAGTACTTC. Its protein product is CSVGGQGKAKNIQYF.

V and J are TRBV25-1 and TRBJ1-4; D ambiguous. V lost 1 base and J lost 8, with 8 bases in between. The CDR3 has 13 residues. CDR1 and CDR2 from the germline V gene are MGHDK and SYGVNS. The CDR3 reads CASSESFGEKLFF. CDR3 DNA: TGTGCCAGCAGTGAATCCTTCGGGGAAAAACTGTTTTTT.

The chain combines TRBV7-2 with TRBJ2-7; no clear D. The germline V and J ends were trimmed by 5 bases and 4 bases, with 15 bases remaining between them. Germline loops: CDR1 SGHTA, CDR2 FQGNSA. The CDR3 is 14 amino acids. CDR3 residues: CASSPKELPYEQYF. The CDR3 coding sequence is TGTGCCAGCAGCCCAAAAGAACTGCCGTACGAGCAGTACTTC.

The CDR3 DNA reads TGTGCCAGCAGCCAAGATCCCGGGTTGGGAACCTACGAGCAGTACTTC. Translating gives CASSQDPGLGTYEQYF. This rearrangement joins TRBV4-2 to TRBJ2-7; D uncertain. In germline, CDR1 is LGHNA, CDR2 YNFKEQ. V was shortened by 0 bases and J by 2 bases, with 14 bases between the two germline ends. The CDR3 sequence is 16 residues long.

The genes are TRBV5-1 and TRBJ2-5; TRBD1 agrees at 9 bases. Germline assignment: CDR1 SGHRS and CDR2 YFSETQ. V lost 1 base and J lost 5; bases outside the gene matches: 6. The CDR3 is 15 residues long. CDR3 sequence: CASSLSPGTGETQYF. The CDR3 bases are TGCGCCAGCAGCTTGTCGCCGGGGACAGGGGAGACCCAGTACTTC.

Here the CDR3 reads CASSRNLGNGYTF. DNA for the CDR3: TGCGCCAGCAGCCGAAATCTGGGAAATGGCTACACCTTC. This chain joins TRBV4-1 and TRBJ1-2; D is uncertain. This CDR3 has 13 amino acids. Between the trimmed V and J ends, which lost 4 bases and 6 bases, there was a span of 12 bases. The germline V gene encodes CDR1 MGHRA and CDR2 YSYEKL.

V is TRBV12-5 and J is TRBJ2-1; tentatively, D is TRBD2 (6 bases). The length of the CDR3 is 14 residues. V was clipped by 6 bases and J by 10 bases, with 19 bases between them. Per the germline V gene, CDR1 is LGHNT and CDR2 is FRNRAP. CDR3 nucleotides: TGTGCTAGTGGGGGGCCTCGCCGGGGGAGCGAGCAGTTCTTC. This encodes CASGGPRRGSEQFF.